A single sample gave rise to the 30 T cell receptor beta chains below, sequenced in a study of regulatory T cells in long-lasting Graves disease (dated by TCRdb to 2020 to 2022). In light of the paper, this sample's time point label describes: persistent/refractory GD, antithyroid drugs over 5 years with positive TRAb. For both TCR sequencing and RNA sequencing, RNA was extracted from PBMCs using TRIzol. The method was multiplex PCR. For sequencing, an Illumina HiSeq 4000 was employed. CDR3 regions were amplified by Arm-PCR with iRepertoire HTBI primers to construct TCR beta libraries. Starting from the raw public reads, TCRdb applied fastp trimming at Q25, assembled clones with MiXCR and retained in-frame beta chains. Rows are combined by CDR3 protein, so each entry shows the most common genes and DNA. For this sample the table gives about 430,000 distinct CDR3 sequences, of which roughly a fifth were detected only once. The top ten hold roughly 13% of the sample.

Sequences were derived from peripheral blood mononuclear cells (PBMCs), sampled when the disease was refractory, from a patient treated with antithyroid drugs. These receptors originate from a female donor with Graves disease.

This clonotype was found many times. The rearrangement links TRBV6-1 to TRBJ2-7; 8 nucleotides agree with TRBD2. The CDR3 is 15 amino acids. V was pared by 2 bases and J by 1 base, with 4 bases of the junction left unmatched. The germline V gene has CDR1 MNHNS and CDR2 SASEGT. CDR3 DNA: TGTGCCAGCAGTGAAAATACGGGAGGGTCCTACGAGCAGTACTTC. Its protein is CASSENTGGSYEQYF.

The rearrangement joins TRBV5-6 to TRBJ1-4; D gene unclear. The CDR3 sequence is 15 residues long. CDR1 and CDR2 (germline): SGHDT, YYEEEE. V dropped 0 bases and J dropped 5 bases, with 11 bases sitting between them. The CDR3 bases are TGTGCCAGCAGCTTGGAGGCAGAGGGCAATGAAAAACTGTTTTTT. Translating gives CASSLEAEGNEKLFF.

At least ten counts were recorded for this clonotype. This rearrangement joins TRBV6-2 or TRBV6-3 to TRBJ2-7; D is unresolved. Looked up from germline, CDR1 is MNHEY and CDR2 is SVGEGT. V dropped 6 bases and J dropped 3 bases, with 6 bases sitting between them. CDR3 length: 11 amino acids. The CDR3 bases are TGTGCCAGCAGAAACAGCTACGAGCAGTACTTC. Translating gives CASRNSYEQYF.

The CDR3 DNA is TGCGCCAGCAGCTTCAACAGGGTTGGCGAGCAGTACTTC. Amino acid sequence: CASSFNRVGEQYF. The V call is TRBV5-1, the J call TRBJ2-7; TRBD1 is a possible D gene (6 bases). The V end was cut by 2 bases, the J end by 6 bases, with 12 bases between. This CDR3 is built from 13 residues. CDR1 is SGHRS, CDR2 YFSETQ, per germline.

This clonotype has only a few counts. The genes are TRBV10-2 and TRBJ1-2, with unresolved D. Germline V CDR1 and CDR2: WSHSY, SAAADI. This CDR3 has 14 residues. Trimming cost V 7 bases and J 0 bases, with 12 bases left between them. The CDR3 DNA reads as TGCGCCAGCAACCCAATAGAAGCTAACTATGGCTACACCTTC. Translation: CASNPIEANYGYTF.

This clonotype turned up a few times. The CDR3 nucleotides read TGTGCCAGCAGCTTCTCGAGGACAGGGGGATCCTACGAGCAGTACTTC. Protein: CASSFSRTGGSYEQYF. The chain carries TRBV7-9 and TRBJ2-7, with 10 bases matching TRBD1. This CDR3 region has 16 residues. Losses at the gene ends were 3 bases for V and 1 base for J; bases not matched to a gene: 6. Germline V CDR1 and CDR2: SEHNR, FQNEAQ (reference sequence).

The V gene is TRBV6-1, the J gene TRBJ2-2; D gene ambiguous. Germline V CDR1 and CDR2: MNHNS, SASEGT. The V end was cut by 7 bases, the J end by 1 base, with 13 bases between. CDR3 size: 15 residues. CDR3 coding DNA: TGTGCCAGCACCGAATTAGGCGGGAACACCGGGGAGCTGTTTTTT. Translating it yields CASTELGGNTGELFF.

This clonotype came up a few times. The J gene is TRBJ2-7, the V gene TRBV29-1; a possible D gene is TRBD1 (6 bases). The CDR3 loop spans 16 amino acids. The germline V gene encodes CDR1 SQVTM and CDR2 ANQGSEA. The V end lost 1 base, the J end lost 7 bases, and 23 bases lay between the germline ends. The CDR3 region is CSVEGLGGYGGREQYF. As DNA, the CDR3 is TGCAGCGTTGAAGGGCTAGGGGGATATGGGGGCCGGGAGCAGTACTTC.

CDR3 sequence (DNA): TGTGCCAGTAGTAACAGGGGGAACACTGAAGCTTTCTTT. This encodes CASSNRGNTEAFF. The chain employs TRBV19 and TRBJ1-1, with 7 bases matching TRBD1. Germline-derived CDR1 and CDR2 are LNHDA and SQIVND (reference sequence). With 4 bases clipped from V and 1 base from J, the junction kept 0 bases outside the gene matches. The CDR3 totals 13 residues.

This clonotype was recorded a few times. The chain recombines TRBV20-1 with TRBJ1-1; the D is unclear. Trimming stripped 6 bases from V and 1 base from J, with 12 bases between. CDR3 length: 13 residues. The germline CDR1 and CDR2 sequences are DFQATT and SNEGSKA (reference sequence). CDR3 in amino acids: CSALSGKNTEAFF. The CDR3 DNA reads TGCAGTGCCCTCTCCGGGAAGAACACTGAAGCTTTCTTT.

V gene TRBV7-8 combines with J gene TRBJ2-1, with 13 bases fitting TRBD2. CDR1 is SGHVS and CDR2 is FQNEAQ in the germline V gene. J was trimmed by 7 bases and V by 2 bases; bases with no gene match: 8. The CDR3 length is 17 residues. Here the CDR3 DNA reads TGTGCCAGCAGCTTATTCGGGACTAGCGGGATCGAGAATGAGCAGTTCTTC. Its protein product is CASSLFGTSGIENEQFF. Complete variable domain (other parts from reference TRBV7-8 and TRBJ2-1): GAGVSQSPRYKVAKRGQDVALRCDPISGHVSLFWYQQALGQGPEFLTYFQNEAQLDKSGLPSDRFFAERPEGSVSTLKIQRTQQEDSAVYLCASSLFGTSGIENEQFFGPGTRLTVL.

This clonotype was seen only a few times. With a much larger clone just one base away, this may be a read error. The chain couples TRBV28 to TRBJ2-2, with 12 bases aligning to TRBD1. CDR3 length equals 19 residues. The germline V gene has CDR1 MDHEN and CDR2 SYDVKM. CDR3 DNA: TGTGCCAGCAGTCCCAATCCGGGACAGGGGGCGGCGAACACCGGGGAGCCGTTTTTT. Translating gives CASSPNPGQGAANTGEPFF.

This clonotype was seen more than once but under ten times. The V gene is TRBV4-1, the J gene TRBJ2-7, with a weak D call TRBD2 (6 bases). Germline values: CDR1 MGHRA, CDR2 YSYEKL. The V end was cut by 8 bases, the J end by 8 bases, with 19 bases between. The CDR3 is made up of 13 amino acids. CDR3 in DNA: TGCGCCAGCGGGCTGGGACTCCAGACCCAGCAGTACTTC. It translates to CASGLGLQTQQYF.

The chain combines TRBV11-1 with TRBJ2-2; weak D call: TRBD2 (6 bases). The germline V gene encodes CDR1 SGHAT and CDR2 FQDESV (reference sequence). The germline V and J ends were trimmed by 8 bases and 0 bases, with 13 bases remaining between them. There are 15 residues in the CDR3. The CDR3 DNA is TGTGCCAGCCAACCTAGCGACGCGAACACCGGGGAGCTGTTTTTT. It encodes CASQPSDANTGELFF.

In its sample, this clonotype was seen a few times. The chain joins TRBV19 to TRBJ2-7; D unresolved. In germline, CDR1 is LNHDA, CDR2 SQIVND (reference sequence). V was clipped by 0 bases and J by 6 bases, with 12 bases between them. CDR3 size: 14 residues. The CDR3 sequence is CASSIDTVQGEQYF. The DNA of the CDR3 is TGTGCCAGTAGTATAGACACGGTTCAAGGCGAGCAGTACTTC.

There are many counts of this clonotype. The chain couples TRBV28 to TRBJ2-7; 11 bases agree with TRBD1. Unmatched junction bases numbered 3, after V lost 5 bases and J lost 3 bases. Germline assignment: CDR1 MDHEN and CDR2 SYDVKM. CDR3 size: 14 residues. CDR3 in amino acids: CASSEDRGLYEQYF. CDR3 sequence (DNA): TGTGCCAGCAGTGAGGACAGGGGGCTCTACGAGCAGTACTTC.

This clonotype came up many times. This chain connects TRBV27 to TRBJ1-1, with TRBD1 matching 7 bases. The germline gives CDR1 MNHEY, CDR2 SMNVEV (reference sequence). The CDR3 runs to 14 residues. V dropped 6 bases and J dropped 4; count of bases not matched to a gene: 8. Here the CDR3 DNA reads TGTGCCAGCAGATCAATTTCAGGGGGCACTGAAGCTTTCTTT. Protein product: CASRSISGGTEAFF.

This clonotype was seen more than once but under ten times. The genes are TRBV6-1 and TRBJ2-7; the D gene is possibly TRBD1 (6 bases). The V end lost 4 bases, the J end lost 3 bases, and 10 bases lay between the germline ends. The CDR3 is 13 residues long. From germline, CDR1 is MNHNS and CDR2 SASEGT. CDR3 sequence reads: CASSGTERYEQYF. Written as DNA, the CDR3 is TGTGCCAGCAGTGGGACAGAGCGCTACGAGCAGTACTTC.

This clonotype was counted ten times or more. In DNA form, the CDR3 reads TGTGCCAGCAGCGTATTTCAGGGGCAGACCCAGTACTTC. Translated: CASSVFQGQTQYF. The chain has TRBV9 and TRBJ2-5, with a possible D match to TRBD1 (6 bases). Germline V lookup: CDR1 SGDLS, CDR2 YYNGEE. V was shortened by 1 base and J by 6 bases, with 10 bases between the two germline ends. This CDR3 region has 13 residues.

This clonotype was detected ten times or more. This sequence joins TRBV20-1 and TRBJ2-7, with 13 bases that match TRBD2. The V gene end was trimmed by 6 bases and the J gene end by 6 bases; junction bases not matched to a gene: 11. The CDR3 has 15 amino acids. CDR1 and CDR2 (germline): DFQATT, SNEGSKA (reference sequence). The CDR3 loop is CSAATSGRPSGEQYF. CDR3 in DNA: TGCAGTGCCGCGACTAGCGGGAGGCCCTCCGGCGAGCAGTACTTC.

This chain links TRBV29-1 with TRBJ1-1; D possibly corresponds to TRBD1 (5 bases). This CDR3 is 14 amino acids long. Germline loops: CDR1 SQVTM, CDR2 ANQGSEA. Trimming cost V 1 base and J 6 bases, with 15 bases left between them. Here the CDR3 reads CSVEGRGGVPEAFF. In nucleotides, the CDR3 is TGCAGCGTTGAAGGGCGGGGCGGCGTTCCTGAAGCTTTCTTT.

This clonotype was found a few times. The chain combines TRBV4-1 with TRBJ2-7, with D possibly TRBD2 on 7 matching bases. The CDR3 sequence is 14 residues long. V dropped 5 bases and J dropped 7 bases, with 18 bases sitting between them. Germline V gene sequence: CDR1 MGHRA, CDR2 YSYEKL. CDR3 residues: CASSYYGGAREQYF. In nucleotides, the CDR3 is TGCGCCAGCAGCTATTATGGGGGGGCGAGGGAGCAGTACTTC.

The chain combines TRBV5-4 with TRBJ1-4; tentatively, D is TRBD1 (5 bases). The CDR3 is made up of 15 amino acids. CDR1 and CDR2 from the germline V gene are SGHNT and YYREEE (reference sequence). V shed 5 bases and J shed 8 bases, with 19 bases lying between them. In nucleotides, the CDR3 is TGTGCCAGCAGTCTTAAGGGACCGGGCACCGAAAAACTGTTTTTT. This sequence encodes CASSLKGPGTEKLFF.

This clonotype was detected a few times. V is TRBV2 and J is TRBJ1-6; D unclear. CDR3 length equals 15 residues. V shed 0 bases and J shed 6 bases, with 9 bases lying between them. Germline assignment: CDR1 SNHLY and CDR2 FYNNEI. The CDR3 region has the DNA TGTGCCAGCAGTGAAGCTTCAGAGTCTAATTCACCCCTCCACTTT. Translated, it gives CASSEASESNSPLHF.

This chain connects TRBV10-3 to TRBJ2-7; 9 bases map to TRBD2. The germline V gene has CDR1 ENHRY and CDR2 SYGVKD. This CDR3 contains 17 residues. The V segment lost 4 bases and the J segment 0 bases; nucleotides outside the gene matches: 10. The CDR3 here is CAISGSPVSGSSYEQYF. The DNA of the CDR3 is TGTGCCATCAGTGGGTCACCTGTTAGCGGGAGCTCCTACGAGCAGTACTTC.

This chain uses TRBV7-8 with TRBJ2-7, with D uncertain. CDR1 and CDR2 from the germline V gene are SGHVS and FQNEAQ. V was pared by 8 bases and J by 5 bases, with 10 bases between. This CDR3 contains 11 residues. The CDR3 DNA reads as TGTGCCAGCGCGATTCCACACGAGCAGTACTTC. It yields the protein CASAIPHEQYF.

J is TRBJ2-2 and V is TRBV30; a weak D match, TRBD1 (6 bases). Between the trimmed V and J ends, which lost 0 bases and 5 bases, there was a span of 13 bases. The CDR3 is 15 residues long. Per the germline V gene, CDR1 is GTSNPN and CDR2 is SVGIG (reference sequence). The CDR3 spells CAWSVDLGATGELFF. In DNA form, the CDR3 reads TGTGCCTGGAGTGTAGATTTGGGGGCGACCGGGGAGCTGTTTTTT.

This clonotype was observed many times. V usage is TRBV20-1 and J usage is TRBJ2-5, with D unresolved. The CDR3 sequence is 12 residues long. Trimming removed 2 bases at V and 5 bases at J, with 9 bases between. Germline CDR1 is DFQATT and CDR2 is SNEGSKA (reference sequence). The DNA of the CDR3 is TGCAGTGCTAGAACTTCCTGGGAGACCCAGTACTTC. Protein product: CSARTSWETQYF.

The rearrangement joins TRBV5-4 to TRBJ2-5; tentatively, D is TRBD1 or TRBD2 (5 bases each). The CDR3 runs 15 residues. Trimming removed 3 bases from V and 0 bases from J, with 12 bases in between. The germline gives CDR1 SGHNT, CDR2 YYREEE (reference sequence). In DNA, the CDR3 is TGTGCCAGCAGCTCCAGTGGGGGTCACCAAGAGACCCAGTACTTC. Encoded protein: CASSSSGGHQETQYF.

This clonotype has only a few counts. The chain joins TRBV11-2 to TRBJ2-1; the match to TRBD2 covers 9 bases. The CDR3 spans 16 residues. Per the germline V gene, CDR1 is SGHAT and CDR2 is FQNNGV. Trimming took 2 bases from V and 10 from J; bases not matched to a gene: 12. The CDR3 protein is CASSLNDAGLAGEQFF. CDR3 in DNA: TGTGCCAGCAGCTTAAACGACGCTGGGCTAGCGGGGGAGCAGTTCTTC.